This T cell receptor (beta chain) was sequenced during a study of T-cell memory formation after mild COVID-19. Looking at the study overall: Clustering of TCRs was largely donor specific.

Researchers used 5'RACE with constant-segment primers to make TCR alpha and TCR beta cDNA libraries that carry sample barcodes and UMIs. TCRdb reprocessed the 5' RACE reads with MiXCR, giving one entry per CDR3 protein. This table has about 110,000 distinct CDR3 sequences, roughly a sixth appearing once. The trim removed 7 bases at V and 3 bases at J, leaving 9 bases unmatched. Looked up from germline, CDR1 is MNHEY and CDR2 is SVGEGT. This CDR3 has 17 residues. This clonotype was recorded at least ten times. Its cognate antigen is unknown. Study-level results: Most CD4+ clones that shrank were in CM and EM, while CD8+ ones turned up in EMRA.

The sequenced material came from PBMCs or a T cell subset sorted from them (not recorded which). This clonotype was sampled from a man aged 18 to 30 who had mild COVID-19 (a few samples of this study predate the infection). Cell type and time point are not known. The genes are TRBV6-2 or TRBV6-3 and TRBJ2-2, with 12 bases identical to TRBD2. Written as DNA, the CDR3 is TGTGCCAGCATCCCGATCGGGACTAGCGGGCACACCGGGGAGCTGTTTTTT. It yields the protein CASIPIGTSGHTGELFF.